The 11 T cell receptor beta chains below come from one sample, sequenced in a study of blood T cell repertoires in COVID-19 (TCRdb year 2020). The protocol used for the library was the immunoSEQ multiplex PCR assay. TCRdb carries this immuneACCESS record with in-frame sequences only. Its versions omit some clonotypes, under half of them owing to an unresolved V gene in the studies checked, with the rest unexplained. This sample has about 170,000 clones in its table, and roughly 85% of those were observed once. The ten largest clones add up to around a fifth of the sample. Source material: PBMCs or T cells enriched from blood (not recorded which). The receptor set was obtained from a woman aged 70-85 years in a cohort exposed to, infected with or recovered from COVID-19 (not recorded which).

The count of this clone is one. The V gene is TRBV11-3, the J gene TRBJ2-2, with a tentative D call TRBD2 (5 bases). From germline, CDR1 is SGHNT and CDR2 YENEEA. The CDR3 sequence is 18 residues long. V lost 5 bases, J lost 3 bases, and 22 bases lay in between. In DNA, the CDR3 is TGTGCCAGCAGCCACACGCCCGGCGGACTGATCGACACCGGGGAGCTGTTTTTT. Translated, it gives CASSHTPGGLIDTGELFF.

The V gene is TRBV6-5, the J gene TRBJ1-4; 10 bases agree with TRBD1. Trimming took 5 bases from V and 7 from J; bases not matched to a gene: 7. This CDR3 is built from 15 residues. Germline V gives CDR1 MNHEY, CDR2 SVGAGI. Here the CDR3 DNA reads TGTGCCAGCAGTCAGCGGACAGGGGGAGGTGAAAAACTGTTTTTT. Translated: CASSQRTGGGEKLFF.

The chain combines TRBV10-3 with TRBJ2-6, with 9 bases aligning to TRBD1. The CDR3 has 16 residues. V lost 5 bases and J lost 2; bases outside the gene matches: 4. Germline values: CDR1 ENHRY, CDR2 SYGVKD. Here the CDR3 reads CAISSQGATGANVLTF. CDR3 coding DNA: TGTGCCATCAGTTCACAGGGGGCCACTGGGGCCAACGTCCTGACTTTC.

J is TRBJ2-3 and V is TRBV9; weak D call: TRBD2 (6 bases). CDR1 is SGDLS and CDR2 is YYNGEE in the germline V gene. Trimming took 0 bases from V and 5 from J, leaving 13 bases between them. This CDR3 contains 15 residues. The CDR3 here is CASSVEPGAGDTQYF. CDR3 bases: TGTGCCAGCAGCGTAGAGCCGGGAGCAGGAGATACGCAGTATTTT.

This clone appeared many times. This sequence joins TRBV3-1 (or the pseudogene TRBV3-2) and TRBJ1-1; D not certain. The length of the CDR3 is 13 residues. CDR1 is LGHDT, CDR2 YNNKEL, per germline (reference sequence). V lost 5 bases to trimming and J lost 9 bases, with 16 bases between them. The CDR3 DNA reads as TGTGCCAGCAGCTACTTCCACGAGGCTCAAGCTTTCTTT. As protein: CASSYFHEAQAFF.

The chain has TRBV2 and TRBJ1-5; the D gene is possibly TRBD1 (6 bases). The CDR3 contains 16 residues. Germline CDR1 is SNHLY and CDR2 is FYNNEI. V lost 3 bases and J 1 base, leaving 13 bases between the germline ends. CDR3 DNA sequence: TGTGCCAGCAGTGACCAAACAGGGATGAGCAATCAGCCCCAGCATTTT. Protein sequence: CASSDQTGMSNQPQHF.

This rearrangement joins TRBV7-3 to TRBJ2-5; D gene uncertain. Germline-derived CDR1 and CDR2 are SGHTA and FQGTGA. Trimming shortened V by 5 bases and J by 5 bases, and 12 bases separated the two germline ends. This CDR3 has 13 residues. CDR3: CASSPTMGETQYF. For the CDR3, the DNA is TGTGCCAGCAGCCCTACGATGGGCGAGACCCAGTACTTC. Drawing the rest from reference TRBV7-3 and TRBJ2-5, the complete variable domain is GAGVSQTPSNKVTEKGKYVELRCDPISGHTALYWYRQSLGQGPEFLIYFQGTGAADDSGLPNDRFFAVRPEGSVSTLKIQRTERGDSAVYLCASSPTMGETQYFGPGTRLLVL.

The CDR3 DNA follows: TGTGCCAGCAGTTCAGGGGGCGAAGGCTATGGCTACACCTTC. This encodes CASSSGGEGYGYTF. V usage is TRBV28 and J usage is TRBJ1-2; 8 bases agree with TRBD1. The CDR3 covers 14 residues. In germline, CDR1 is MDHEN, CDR2 SYDVKM. Unmatched junction bases numbered 5, after V lost 4 bases and J lost 4 bases.

This clone was detected only once. The chain links TRBV7-9 to TRBJ2-1; 7 bases fit TRBD2. CDR1 and CDR2 (germline): SEHNR, FQNEAQ (reference sequence). The V gene end was trimmed by 2 bases and the J gene end by 8 bases; junction bases not matched to a gene: 9. The CDR3 loop spans 15 amino acids. CDR3: CASSLRSGKAHEQFF. For the CDR3, the DNA is TGTGCCAGCAGCTTAAGAAGCGGGAAGGCTCATGAGCAGTTCTTC.

The count of this clone is one. Other DNA sequences in the same sample also yield this CDR3. The genes are TRBV28 and TRBJ1-2; D ambiguous. The CDR3 sequence is 11 residues long. Germline V gene sequence: CDR1 MDHEN, CDR2 SYDVKM. V shed 6 bases and J shed 4 bases, with 6 bases lying between them. Here the CDR3 reads CASSPSYGYTF. CDR3 coding DNA: TGTGCCAGCAGCCCTAGCTATGGCTACACCTTC.

The chain combines TRBV19 with TRBJ2-7; tentatively, D is TRBD2 (5 bases). Germline assignment: CDR1 LNHDA and CDR2 SQIVND (reference sequence). This CDR3 region has 16 residues. V gave up 5 bases and J gave up 2 bases, with 19 bases separating them. This CDR3 reads CASSFGLAPRAYEQYF. The CDR3 nucleotides are TGTGCCAGTAGTTTTGGACTCGCCCCGCGTGCCTACGAGCAGTACTTC.